This TCR beta chain was recorded in a study of T cells expressing NK-cell markers. Study in general: Seropositivity for HCMV was found in most of the eight sequenced donors, with one seronegative. General study points: Dominant NKG2C+ clonotypes accounted for about 1.0-8% of CD8+ T cells in a handful of donors.

The CDR3 has 16 residues. From germline, CDR1 is SSHAT and CDR2 FNYEAQ (reference sequence). TCRdb reprocessed the 5' RACE reads and reports one entry per CDR3 protein, with no DNA. This table lists over 120,000 distinct CDR3 sequences. Turning to this clonotype: Its target is not known.

The sequence was obtained from a man younger than 35 in good health. The chain links TRBV7-7 to TRBJ2-2; the D call of TRBD2 rests on TCRdb alone, since no DNA is present to check it. Material: blood T cells: a sorted CD56 or NKG2C T cell subset, CD4+ or CD8+ T cells, or bulk PBMC T cells (not recorded which). The chain's CDR3 is CASSIGTILNTGELFF.